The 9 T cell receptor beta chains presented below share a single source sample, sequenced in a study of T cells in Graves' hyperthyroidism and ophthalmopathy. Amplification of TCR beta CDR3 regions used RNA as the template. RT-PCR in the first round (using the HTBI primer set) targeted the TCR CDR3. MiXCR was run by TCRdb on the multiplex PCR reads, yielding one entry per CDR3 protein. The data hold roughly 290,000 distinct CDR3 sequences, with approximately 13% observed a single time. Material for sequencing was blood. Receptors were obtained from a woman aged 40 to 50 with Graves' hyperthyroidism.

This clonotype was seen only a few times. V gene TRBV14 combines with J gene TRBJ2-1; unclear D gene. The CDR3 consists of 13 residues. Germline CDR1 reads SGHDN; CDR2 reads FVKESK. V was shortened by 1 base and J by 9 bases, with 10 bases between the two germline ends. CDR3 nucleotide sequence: TGTGCCAGCAGCCAAGTGGCGCATGGTGAGCAGTTCTTC. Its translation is CASSQVAHGEQFF. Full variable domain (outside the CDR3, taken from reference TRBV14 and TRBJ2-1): EAGVTQFPSHSVIEKGQTVTLRCDPISGHDNLYWYRRVMGKEIKFLLHFVKESKQDESGMPNNRFLAERTGGTYSTLKVQPAELEDSGVYFCASSQVAHGEQFFGPGTRLTVL.

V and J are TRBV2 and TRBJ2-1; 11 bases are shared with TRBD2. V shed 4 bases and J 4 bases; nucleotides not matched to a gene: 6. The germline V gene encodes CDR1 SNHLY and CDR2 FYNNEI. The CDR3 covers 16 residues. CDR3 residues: CASSALGLAGYNEQFF. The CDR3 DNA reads TGTGCCAGCAGTGCCCTTGGACTAGCGGGTTACAATGAGCAGTTCTTC.

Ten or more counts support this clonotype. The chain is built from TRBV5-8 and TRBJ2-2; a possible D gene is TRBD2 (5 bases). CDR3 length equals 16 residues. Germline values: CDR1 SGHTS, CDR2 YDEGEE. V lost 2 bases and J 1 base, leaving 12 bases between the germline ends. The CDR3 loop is CASSFLSGRNTGELFF. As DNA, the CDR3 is TGTGCCAGCAGCTTCCTTAGTGGGAGGAACACCGGGGAGCTGTTTTTT.

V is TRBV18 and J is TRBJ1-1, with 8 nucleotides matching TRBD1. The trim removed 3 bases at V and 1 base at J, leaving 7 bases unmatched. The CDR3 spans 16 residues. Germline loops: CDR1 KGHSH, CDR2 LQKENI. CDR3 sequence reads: CASSPLDRAPNTEAFF. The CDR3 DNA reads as TGTGCCAGCTCACCGCTGGACAGGGCGCCGAACACTGAAGCTTTCTTT.

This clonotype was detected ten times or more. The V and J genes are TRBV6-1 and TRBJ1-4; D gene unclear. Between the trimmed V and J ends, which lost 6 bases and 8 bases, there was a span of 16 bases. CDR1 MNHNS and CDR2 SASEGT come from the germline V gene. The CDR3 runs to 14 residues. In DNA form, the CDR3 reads TGTGCCAGCAGCGCCCGATCATTAGTCGAAAAACTGTTTTTT. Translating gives CASSARSLVEKLFF.

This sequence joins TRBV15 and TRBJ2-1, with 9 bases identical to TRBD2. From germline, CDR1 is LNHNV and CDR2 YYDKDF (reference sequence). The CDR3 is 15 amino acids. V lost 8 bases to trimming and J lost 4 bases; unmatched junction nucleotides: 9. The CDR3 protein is CATQKGREGYNEQFF. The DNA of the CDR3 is TGTGCCACCCAAAAGGGGCGGGAGGGTTACAATGAGCAGTTCTTC. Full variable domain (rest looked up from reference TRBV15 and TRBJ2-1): DAMVIQNPRYQVTQFGKPVTLSCSQTLNHNVMYWYQQKSSQAPKLLFHYYDKDFNNEADTPDNFQSRRPNTSFCFLDIRSPGLGDTAMYLCATQKGREGYNEQFFGPGTRLTVL.

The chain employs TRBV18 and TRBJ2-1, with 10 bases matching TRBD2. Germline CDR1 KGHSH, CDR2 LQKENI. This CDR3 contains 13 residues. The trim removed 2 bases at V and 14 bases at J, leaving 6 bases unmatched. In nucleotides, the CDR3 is TGTGCCAGCTCACCATCGGAGCGGGAGGGTGAGTTCTTC. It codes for CASSPSEREGEFF.

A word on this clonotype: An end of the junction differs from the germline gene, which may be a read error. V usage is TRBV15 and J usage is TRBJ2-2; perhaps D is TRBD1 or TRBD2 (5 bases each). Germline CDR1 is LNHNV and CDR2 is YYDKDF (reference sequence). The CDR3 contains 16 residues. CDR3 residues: CATSRVGATNTGEPFF. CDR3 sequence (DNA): TGTGCCACCAGCAGAGTTGGGGCCACGAACACCGGGGAGCCGTTTTTT. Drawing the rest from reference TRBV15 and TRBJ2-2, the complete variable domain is DAMVIQNPRYQVTQFGKPVTLSCSQTLNHNVMYWYQQKSSQAPKLLFHYYDKDFNNEADTPDNFQSRRPNTSFCFLDIRSPGLGDTAMYLCATSRVGATNTGEPFFGEGSRLTVL.

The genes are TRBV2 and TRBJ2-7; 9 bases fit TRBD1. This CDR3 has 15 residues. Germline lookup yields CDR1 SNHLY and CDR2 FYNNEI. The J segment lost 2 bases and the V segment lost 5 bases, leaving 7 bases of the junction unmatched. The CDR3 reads CASSPRTGEPYEQYF. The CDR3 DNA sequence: TGTGCCAGCAGTCCCCGGACAGGGGAGCCCTACGAGCAGTACTTC.